This TCR beta chain comes out of a study of OX40 agonist ivuxolimab in advanced cancers. On the study more broadly: Two patients with cutaneous melanoma and one with hepatocellular carcinoma, three in total, showed partial responses. General study results and limits: On average, a greater number of expanded clones characterised CD8+ T cells relative to CD4+.

From germline, CDR1 is SGDLS and CDR2 YYNGEE. This CDR3 has 13 residues. The V end was cut by 4 bases, the J end by 4 bases, with 10 bases between. To note about this clone: No antigen is known for it.

Some clones are missing from TCRdb's copy, which holds only in-frame ones; the method was immunoSEQ multiplex PCR. Among approximately 87,000 clones, more than 85% were seen once, and the ten largest hold 3% to 3.5%. This chain connects TRBV9 to TRBJ2-3, with D unclear. The material was CD4+ or CD8+ T cells sorted from blood, obtained in a trial of the OX40 agonist ivuxolimab. The TCR originated in an adult with an advanced solid tumor such as melanoma, head and neck, liver or kidney cancer. CDR3 DNA sequence: TGTGCCAGCAGCACAGACTTCCCAGATACGCAGTATTTT. This translates into CASSTDFPDTQYF.